The T cell receptor (beta chain) under discussion was sequenced for a study of CD8 T cells in ankylosing spondylitis. The CDR3 runs to 14 residues. Germline CDR1 SGDLS, CDR2 YYNGEE. V lost 4 bases, J lost 3 bases, and 12 bases lay in between. MiXCR was run by TCRdb on the 5' RACE reads, yielding one entry per CDR3 protein. The table records about 180,000 distinct CDR3 sequences, roughly 10% of them present only once. Material: blood, either unsorted or a sorted T cell fraction (not recorded which). This sequence originates from a female donor with ankylosing spondylitis or in good health (not recorded which). The rearrangement uses TRBV9 and TRBJ2-3; no reliable D call. The CDR3 DNA is TGTGCCAGCAGCTACACTCGGGCAACAGATACGCAGTATTTT. Its translation is CASSYTRATDTQYF.